These 10 T cell receptor beta chains were sequenced from one sample in a study of OX40 agonist ivuxolimab in advanced cancers. Sequenced by immunoSEQ multiplex PCR; TCRdb stores in-frame clones only, minus some. The sample carries about 79,000 clones, less than 95% recorded once. This sample comprised CD4+ or CD8+ T cells sorted from blood, obtained in a trial of the OX40 agonist ivuxolimab. These receptor sequences come from an adult with an advanced solid tumor such as melanoma, head and neck, liver or kidney cancer.

The chain carries TRBV5-6 and TRBJ2-2, with TRBD1 matching over 9 bases. This CDR3 spans 15 amino acids. V lost 3 bases, J lost 3 bases, and 3 bases stayed unmatched. CDR1 and CDR2 (germline): SGHDT, YYEEEE. The CDR3 nucleotides read TGTGCCAGCAGCTCGACAGGGGGGGACACCGGGGAGCTGTTTTTT. The encoded protein is CASSSTGGDTGELFF.

On this clone itself: An end of the junction does not agree with germline; a read error may underlie this. This chain links TRBV20-1 with TRBJ1-2; the D gene is possibly TRBD1 (5 bases). This CDR3 is 11 amino acids long. Germline V CDR1 and CDR2: DFQATT, SNEGSKA (reference sequence). DNA for the CDR3: TGCAGTGCTTCTCTCTCGGGACGGCCCTGCTGG. It is translated as CSASLSGRPCW.

The chain carries TRBV19 and TRBJ1-1; D call uncertain. Germline V lookup: CDR1 LNHDA, CDR2 SQIVND (reference sequence). The CDR3 has 14 residues. The germline V and J ends were trimmed by 4 bases and 6 bases, with 15 bases remaining between them. The CDR3 protein is CASSTREGSAEAFF. The CDR3 DNA reads TGTGCCAGTAGTACCCGAGAAGGTTCTGCTGAAGCTTTCTTT.

V usage is TRBV27 and J usage is TRBJ1-2; tentatively, D is TRBD1 (6 bases). Per the germline V gene, CDR1 is MNHEY and CDR2 is SMNVEV (reference sequence). The germline V and J ends were trimmed by 7 bases and 4 bases, with 19 bases remaining between them. The CDR3 contains 15 residues. The DNA of the CDR3 is TGTGCCAGCAATCCGGGGAGGGGGGCATTCTATGGCTACACCTTC. Protein product: CASNPGRGAFYGYTF.

This rearrangement joins TRBV19 to TRBJ1-1; TRBD1 aligns across 7 bases. The length of the CDR3 is 12 residues. Per germline, CDR1 LNHDA and CDR2 SQIVND (reference sequence). V was pared by 6 bases and J by 8 bases, with 6 bases of the junction left unmatched. CDR3 bases: TGTGCCAGTAGCACAGGGGAGACGGAAGCTTTCTTT. This codes for CASSTGETEAFF.

The chain is built from TRBV5-6 and TRBJ2-2; no definite D call. The germline CDR1 and CDR2 sequences are SGHDT and YYEEEE. The CDR3 loop spans 12 amino acids. Trimming took 3 bases from V and 2 from J, leaving 2 bases between them. The CDR3 bases are TGTGCCAGCAGCTCAAACACCGGGGAGCTGTTTTTT. It yields the protein CASSSNTGELFF.

This chain joins TRBV6-5 and TRBJ2-7, with D possibly matching TRBD2 (5 bases). Germline lookup yields CDR1 MNHEY and CDR2 SVGAGI. This CDR3 has 15 amino acids. V lost 0 bases, J lost 3 bases, and 12 bases lay in between. DNA of the CDR3: TGTGCCAGCAGTTACTCGTCGGGGTTGGACTACGAGCAGTACTTC. It is translated as CASSYSSGLDYEQYF.

The chain carries TRBV9 and TRBJ2-3; D not certain. Between the trimmed V and J ends, which lost 0 bases and 5 bases, there was a span of 10 bases. The CDR3 is made up of 14 amino acids. CDR1 and CDR2 from the germline V gene are SGDLS and YYNGEE. CDR3 sequence: CASSVALQLDTQYF. DNA of the CDR3: TGTGCCAGCAGCGTAGCTCTCCAGTTAGATACGCAGTATTTT.

The CDR3 DNA is TGTGCCAGCAGCAGTTTCTCCGGGACAATCGACGAGCAGTACTTC. This sequence encodes CASSSFSGTIDEQYF. V gene TRBV27 combines with J gene TRBJ2-7; maybe TRBD1 (6 bases). The germline V gene has CDR1 MNHEY and CDR2 SMNVEV (reference sequence). The germline V and J ends were trimmed by 6 bases and 5 bases, with 20 bases remaining between them. This CDR3 comprises 15 residues.

The V call is TRBV7-3, the J call TRBJ2-3; D is uncertain. Per the germline V gene, CDR1 is SGHTA and CDR2 is FQGTGA. This CDR3 is built from 15 residues. Trimming cost V 2 bases and J 0 bases, with 9 bases left between them. For the CDR3, the DNA is TGTGCCAGCAGCTTACGGACGGCTAGCACAGATACGCAGTATTTT. Residues: CASSLRTASTDTQYF.